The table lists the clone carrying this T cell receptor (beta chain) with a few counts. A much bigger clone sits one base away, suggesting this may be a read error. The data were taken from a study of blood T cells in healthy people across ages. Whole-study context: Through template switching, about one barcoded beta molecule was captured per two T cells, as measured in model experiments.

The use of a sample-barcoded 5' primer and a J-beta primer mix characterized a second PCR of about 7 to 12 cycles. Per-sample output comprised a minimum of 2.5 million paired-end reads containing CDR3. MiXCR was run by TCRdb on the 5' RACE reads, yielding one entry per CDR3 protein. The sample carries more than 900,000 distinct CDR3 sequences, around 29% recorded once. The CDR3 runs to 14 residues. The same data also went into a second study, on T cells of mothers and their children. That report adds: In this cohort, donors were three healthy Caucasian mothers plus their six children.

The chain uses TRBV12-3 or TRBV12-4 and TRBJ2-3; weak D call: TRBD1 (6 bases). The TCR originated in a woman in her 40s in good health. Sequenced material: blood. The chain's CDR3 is CASSLGGPADAQYF. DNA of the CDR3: TGTGCCAGCAGTTTAGGGGGGCCCGCAGATGCGCAGTATTTT.